This TCR beta chain is from a study of cytomegalovirus exposure and HLA in healthy donors (dated by TCRdb to between 2016 and 2019). General notes on the study: According to an earlier analysis of a few hundred of the donors, some 180 million T cells yielded 90 million to 140 million unique TCR beta sequences and about 300 Gb of sequence data. The number of typed donors differed by locus: about 620-630 for A, B, C, DRB1 and DQB1; 500 to 550 for DQA1; 606 for DPA1; and approximately 450 for DPB1. The aim of the study was to test whether cataloging public T cell receptors could identify signatures of past pathogen exposure. Rather than using new phenotypic data, the later analysis identified candidate immune exposures from TCR beta sequences and from how often those sequences occurred across donors. All discovery cohort repertoires had been generated using a single sequencing platform. An earlier analysis of about 620 of the donors applied high-throughput TCR beta sequencing to assess whether each TCR beta V gene segment acted as functional or pseudogenic. Of the 300 to 450 genotyped donors, approximately 81% were placed in the genetic ancestry cluster associated with self-reported Caucasian donors. A later genetic analysis took genome-wide SNP genotypes for about 55% of the roughly 670 donors and used that subset as a discovery cohort. The study combined high-throughput TCR immunosequencing, statistical association of individual TCRs with disease status, and machine learning to predict cytomegalovirus infection status. Class I and class II HLA loci were covered by the typing at four-digit resolution. Among about 390 genotyped donors of the cohort, an average of about 240,000 unique TCR beta nucleotide sequences were sequenced per donor, about a sixth of them non-productive. Donor age, sex, ethnicity and CMV serostatus were compiled alongside the repertoire data. A handful of DR-DQ haplotypes were handled as single units for association and clustering because linkage in the cohort was strong. The T cell repertoires of 670 or so subjects were profiled by immunosequencing and related to cytomegalovirus serostatus. An early release that covered around 590 HLA-typed donors contained about 290 gigabases of sequencing data and roughly 84 million unique TCR sequences. A later analysis re-analyzed previously published TCR beta repertoires from approximately 700 donors and added high-resolution HLA genotyping to study TCR occurrence patterns. A separate validation cohort of roughly 120 different subjects was used in addition to the approximately 610-subject first cohort. What the work shows at the level of the full study, not this receptor alone: HLA typing was unavailable for some donors at each locus, so association tests used only the typed subset. The authors suggested that the approach could potentially be extended to other disease states and immunological phenotypes. Correlated functional status among segregating V segments might be attributable to linkage disequilibrium, but an unknown experimental factor could not be ruled out. A later genetic analysis associated a missense DCLRE1C variant with V-gene and J-gene trimming of TCR beta chains, and an independent cohort replicated the association. The study gave a list of 150 to 200 TCR beta chains associated with cytomegalovirus. Strong co-occurrence of HLA alleles, especially DR and DQ, made assigning TCR associations to individual alleles difficult. In vitro tests confirmed that a few of the cytomegalovirus-associated TCR beta chains recognize cytomegalovirus antigens. In a later analysis, several top co-occurrence clusters were reported to appear linked to parvovirus B19, influenza, CMV and Epstein-Barr virus. Specific HLA alleles were associated with 15,000 to 20,000 TCR beta sequences at a false discovery rate of 0.05 in a later analysis. An earlier analysis of around 540 of the donors showed that most TCR beta V segments appeared in productive rearrangements either about 90% or about 30% of the time, which broadly matched IMGT annotations. In a later analysis, HLA-associated TCR beta chains were found to be more clonally expanded and to have lower generation probabilities than equally common non-associated chains. Some IMGT-functional V segments, including TRBV6-2 and TRBV6-3, could not be told apart with the 87-base-pair reads, so those segments were excluded. Sequencing depth was assumed to be roughly uniform across donors in the presence/absence analyses, though that assumption may not hold. Because counts were too low, roughly 18 rarely observed V segments, including chromosome 9 orphons, were left out of the earlier analysis of some 640 of the donors. Most TCR sequences were observed very rarely across donors, whereas some public TCRs were present in many individuals. In a later genetic analysis, fewer N-insertions in productive TCRs were reported among donors in an Asian-associated ancestry cluster than the roughly 700-donor mean. A further reported finding was that TCR beta sequences accurately predicted the HLA-A and HLA-B alleles for most subjects in the first cohort. The classifier was reported to diagnose cytomegalovirus status with high specificity and sensitivity in both the original and validation cohorts. According to a later analysis, TCR association rates differed among HLA loci, with DRB1 alleles showing the most associated TCRs and HLA-C alleles showing the fewest. Immune exposure information for the cohort was limited to CMV serostatus. The cohort was sequenced for TCR beta chains only, and without alpha or paired-chain data the features that could be detected were limited. According to a later analysis, most CMV-associated TCR beta chains appeared to be HLA-restricted, and the HLA associations seemed to be driven largely by CMV exposure. A cluster of highly shared sequence variants was judged likely to represent a technical artifact of the sequencing pipeline.

The cohort consisted of 600 or so healthy bone marrow donors. At the time of sampling, all cohort members were nominally healthy, though unrecorded immune exposures were likely present. The donor tested CMV seronegative and was one of the 352 seronegative cohort members. Each donor provided a peripheral blood sample, and peripheral blood mononuclear cells were used for TCR beta sequencing. The Qiagen DNeasy Blood Extraction Kit was used to extract genomic DNA from the blood cell samples. Library construction relied on the immunoSEQ multiplex PCR assay. The multiplex PCR relied on a mix of 60 forward primers for TCR Vbeta segments and 13 reverse primers for TCR Jbeta segments. Amplification of the CDR3 region of rearranged TCR beta genes was performed with a multiplex PCR assay on genomic DNA. The Illumina HiSeq System was used to sequence the amplified TCR beta libraries as 87-base-pair reads. From the authors' description of their analysis: Across the 500 to 850 repertoires, a later analysis counted 60 million to 90 million unique TCR beta chains, roughly 11 million of which were shared by at least two donors. To remove PCR and sequencing errors, raw reads were error-corrected and collapsed into unique sequences using a nearest-neighbor algorithm that merged closely related sequences. V, D and J gene segments were assigned by aligning CDR3 sequences to IMGT reference sequences. For a sequence to be retained, a match of at least six nucleotides to both a V gene segment and a J gene segment was required. A rearrangement was called productive if the CDR3 had no stop codons and remained in frame with V and J, and every other rearrangement was called non-productive. CDR3 was defined by IMGT convention, running from the second conserved V-encoded cysteine to the conserved J-encoded phenylalanine. The earlier analysis of 587 of the donors excluded sequences that lacked an unambiguous match to a single V gene segment. An earlier analysis of approximately 590 of the donors classified V segments as functional when productive rearrangements were above 56.7% and as segregating when the standard deviation between donors was above 5%. A statistical classification framework was developed to diagnose cytomegalovirus status using the catalog of TCR beta chain sequences. A later analysis assigned V and J genes by comparing TCR nucleotide sequences with IMGT/GENE-DB human TR gene sequences. Using the TCRdist pipeline, a later analysis assigned CDR3 sequences along with most-parsimonious VDJ recombination scenarios. In a later analysis, every TCR beta chain was defined by the combination of its CDR3 amino acid sequence and its V-gene family, and reads without a unique V-gene family were dropped. To address suspected cross-contamination and a sequencing artifact, a later analysis removed 450 to 700 highly shared, low-generation-probability nucleotide sequences. In a later analysis, a clonal expansion index for each public chain was calculated from normalized within-repertoire ranks of inferred template counts. Generation probabilities in a later analysis came from a VDJ recombination model fitted to out-of-frame rearrangements, and those results were checked against IGoR. Hypergeometric tests were used in a later analysis to score TCR-TCR, TCR-HLA and TCR-CMV co-occurrence, with a repertoire-size bias correction applied to the TCR pairs. To estimate false discovery rates, a later analysis permuted the HLA or CMV assignments 20 times. In a later analysis, co-occurring TCRs were grouped with DBSCAN, and TCRdist sequence similarity was added when clustering was performed within HLA-allele-positive subsets. Repertoires with fewer than 30,000 or more than 120,000 public chains, plus five repertoires with anomalous nucleotide sharing, were excluded from co-occurrence clustering. TCRdb carries this immuneACCESS record with in-frame sequences only. Its versions omit some clonotypes, under half of them owing to an unresolved V gene in the studies checked, with the rest unexplained. D and trimming come from the DNA, and the V and J calls and clone size come from that table. The sample table records more than 95,000 clones; roughly 75% of these occur just once. The biggest ten clones account for about 3.3% of the sample.

This clone has a handful of counts. What antigen it recognizes has not been identified. The sample holds no much larger clone one base away, and base qualities are not on file. The CDR3, from cysteine to phenylalanine, totals 15 residues. The only DNA kept is the CDR3, 45 bases in frame from the first base. Trimmed from V: 3 bases; trimmed from J: 2 bases; junction bases lacking a gene match: 2. The germline V gene yields SNHLY for CDR1 and FYNNEI for CDR2. Sequencing was carried out using PBMCs. The TCR comes from a woman in her fifties or sixties in good health and CMV-seronegative. The chain couples TRBV2 to TRBJ2-5, and TRBD2 matches 11 of the central bases. In nucleotides, the sequence is TGTGCCAGCAGTGAGGGACTAGCGGCGCAAGAGACCCAGTACTTC. Its protein product is CASSEGLAAQETQYF.